The next 3 T cell receptor beta chains were all read from a single sample in a study of cytomegalovirus exposure and HLA in healthy donors. The PCR had 60 Vbeta and 13 Jbeta primers. Profiling relied on immunoSEQ multiplex PCR, and the TCRdb table lists in-frame clones only, not all of them. The table records 95,000 to 150,000 clones, about 75% of them present only once. Sequenced: PBMCs. The receptors stem from a woman in her thirties or forties in good health and CMV-seropositive.

For the CDR3, the DNA is TGCGCCAGCAGTCGGGCAGGGGGTAGCGATGAGCAGTTCTTC. This encodes CASSRAGGSDEQFF. This chain connects TRBV5-1 to TRBJ2-1, with 7 positions matching TRBD1. CDR3 size: 14 residues. Trimming cost V 5 bases and J 8 bases; bases outside gene matches: 10. The germline CDR1 and CDR2 sequences are SGHRS and YFSETQ.

The J gene is TRBJ2-3, the V gene TRBV5-1; TRBD1 matches at 7 bases. The V and J ends lost 3 bases and 1 base, in that order; junction bases with no gene match: 5. Germline CDR1 reads SGHRS; CDR2 reads YFSETQ. There are 15 residues in the CDR3. The CDR3 protein is CASSSRTGGTDTQYF. The CDR3 nucleotides read TGCGCCAGCAGCTCCCGGACAGGCGGCACAGATACGCAGTATTTT. Full variable domain (outside the CDR3, taken from reference TRBV5-1 and TRBJ2-3): KAGVTQTPRYLIKTRGQQVTLSCSPISGHRSVSWYQQTPGQGLQFLFEYFSETQRNKGNFPGRFSGRQFSNSRSEMNVSTLELGDSALYLCASSSRTGGTDTQYFGPGTRLTVL.

This clone was seen only once. The chain links TRBV4-3 to TRBJ2-7; 10 nucleotides match TRBD1. This CDR3 comprises 15 residues. The V segment lost 3 bases and the J segment 4 bases; nucleotides outside the gene matches: 6. Per the germline V gene, CDR1 is LGHNA and CDR2 is YSLEER. CDR3 sequence: CASSQASGQGYEQYF. The CDR3 DNA reads as TGCGCCAGCAGCCAGGCCTCGGGACAGGGGTACGAGCAGTACTTC.